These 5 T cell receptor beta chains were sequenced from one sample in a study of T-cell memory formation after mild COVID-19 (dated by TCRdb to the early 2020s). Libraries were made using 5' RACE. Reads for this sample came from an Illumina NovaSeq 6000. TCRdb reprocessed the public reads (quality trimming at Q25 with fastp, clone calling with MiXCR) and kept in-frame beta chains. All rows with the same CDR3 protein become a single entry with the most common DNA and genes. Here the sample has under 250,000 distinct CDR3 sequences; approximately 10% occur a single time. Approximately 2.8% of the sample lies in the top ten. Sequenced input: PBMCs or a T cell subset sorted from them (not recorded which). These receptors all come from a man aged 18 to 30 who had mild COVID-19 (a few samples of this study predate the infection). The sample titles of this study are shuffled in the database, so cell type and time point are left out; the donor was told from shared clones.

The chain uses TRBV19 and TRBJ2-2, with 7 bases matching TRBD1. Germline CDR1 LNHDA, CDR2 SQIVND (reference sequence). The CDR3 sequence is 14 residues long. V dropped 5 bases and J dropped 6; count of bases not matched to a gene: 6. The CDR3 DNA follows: TGTGCCAGTAGTGTTGGTCAGGGGGCCGGGGAGCTGTTTTTT. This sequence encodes CASSVGQGAGELFF.

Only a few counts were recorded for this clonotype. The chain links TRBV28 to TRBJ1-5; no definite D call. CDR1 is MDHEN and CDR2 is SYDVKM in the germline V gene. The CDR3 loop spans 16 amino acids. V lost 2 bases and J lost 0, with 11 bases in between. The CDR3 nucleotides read TGTGCCAGCAGTTTACCTACAGCCTATAGCAATCAGCCCCAGCATTTT. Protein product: CASSLPTAYSNQPQHF. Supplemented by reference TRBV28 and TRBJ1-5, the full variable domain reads DVKVTQSSRYLVKRTGEKVFLECVQDMDHENMFWYRQDPGLGLRLIYFSYDVKMKEKGDIPEGYSVSREKKERFSLILESASTNQTSMYLCASSLPTAYSNQPQHFGDGTRLSIL.

The CDR3, as DNA: TGTGCCACCAGTGACCCAGGGGGCTCTCAGCCCCAGCATTTT. This encodes CATSDPGGSQPQHF. The rearrangement links TRBV24-1 to TRBJ1-5; 8 bases agree with TRBD1. CDR1 and CDR2 from the germline V gene are KGHDR and SFDVKD. The V and J ends lost 4 bases and 6 bases, in that order; junction bases with no gene match: 4. The CDR3 is made up of 14 amino acids.

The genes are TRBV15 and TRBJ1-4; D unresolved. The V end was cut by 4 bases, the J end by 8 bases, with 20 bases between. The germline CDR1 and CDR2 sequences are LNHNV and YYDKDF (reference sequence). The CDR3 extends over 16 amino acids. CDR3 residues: CATSNSPGGGWEKLFF. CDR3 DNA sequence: TGTGCCACCAGCAATTCCCCCGGCGGCGGATGGGAAAAACTGTTTTTT.

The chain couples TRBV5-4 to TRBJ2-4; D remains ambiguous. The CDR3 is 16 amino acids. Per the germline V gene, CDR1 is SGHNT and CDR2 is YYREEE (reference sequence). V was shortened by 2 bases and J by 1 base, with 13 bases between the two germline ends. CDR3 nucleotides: TGTGCCAGCAGCTTACCAGGCGTTCAGGCCAAAAACATTCAGTACTTC. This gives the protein CASSLPGVQAKNIQYF.